This T cell receptor (beta chain) originates from a study of blood T cell repertoires in COVID-19 (dated by TCRdb to 2020 to 2021). Turning to the overall study: Collaborator samples came from the United States, Italy and Spain and covered acute and convalescent phases of COVID-19. The repertoires were released in a freely available public database meant as a resource for research on the immune response to SARS-CoV-2. Where HLA class I and class II types were available, the types were taken from metadata supplied by the sample provider, not from assay-based typing. The sample metadata nearly always contained a de-identified subject ID, COVID-19 status, age in years and sex. The prospective study material was composed of cDNA or gDNA derived from T cells, B-cell-depleted T cells, or PBMCs. Subjects who had been exposed to COVID-19, were actively infected with it, or had recovered from it provided the deeply sampled blood TCRbeta repertoires that made up the dataset. The samples were drawn from the first 160 participants of the ongoing ImmuneRACE study and from more than 1,000 subjects provided by 6 global collaborators.

Germline trimming amounts to 6 bases on V and 0 bases on J, with 10 as the count of junction bases outside the gene matches. Via the germline V gene, CDR1 is MDHEN and CDR2 SYDVKM. The CDR3 contains 16 residues, cysteine and phenylalanine counted. This entry keeps only the CDR3 DNA: 48 bases, framed from base 1. Study-wide conclusions, independent of this receptor: The quantity of clinical and demographic metadata differed by source and by participant and was supplied without curation.

TCRbeta CDR3 regions were amplified from genomic DNA using the immunoSEQ Assay, a bias-controlled multiplex PCR. The published analysis was carried out like this. The number of nucleated cells in each sample was estimated from the amplification of reference gene primers within the assay. To quantify the absolute abundance of each unique TCRbeta CDR3 rearrangement, sequence reads were collapsed and filtered. For each sample, productive Simpson clonality was calculated by taking the square root of Simpson's diversity index across productive rearrangements. As stored in TCRdb, this immuneACCESS dataset retains in-frame rearrangements with V and J assigned. A fraction of the clones does not appear; measured against another copy, unresolved V genes explain less than half of the discrepancy, and the remainder lacks a known reason. From that table come the V and J calls and clone size; the DNA was used to work out D and trimming. This sample is represented by 130,000 or so clones; roughly 86% of them were singletons. 3.4% of the sample lies in the top ten.

In the prospective study, participants were about 18 to 100 years old, resided in 24 geographic areas of the United States, and were enrolled through a virtual design. In the prospective study, cohorts were assigned on the basis of participant-reported clinical history obtained from a screening survey and a study questionnaire. Mobile phlebotomists in the prospective study collected whole blood, serum and a nasopharyngeal or oropharyngeal swab from every participant. Prospective study participants could optionally give additional blood draws and questionnaires over a roughly two-month period. Before DNA extraction, blood samples from the prospective study were shipped at room temperature or frozen. This clone was observed a handful of times. It lacks a known antigen. Base qualities are not provided; no much larger clone lies one nucleotide away.

The chain joins TRBV28 to TRBJ2-7, with 8 bases matching TRBD2. This sequence was found in a woman aged 50 to 60 with acute COVID-19. Sequencing was carried out using PBMCs or T cells enriched from blood (not recorded which). The sequence in DNA is TGTGCCAGCAGGAATGCGGGAGGCCAAAGCTCCTACGAGCAGTACTTC. It is translated as CASRNAGGQSSYEQYF.